A selection of T cell receptor beta chains follows, all from one sample in a study of shared clonotypes between healthy human individuals. This table comes from immunoSEQ multiplex PCR, and its TCRdb copy is limited to in-frame clones, with some not included. In the table there are about 2.2 million clones, just under 95% of which are singletons. Sequenced material: naive CD8+ T cells from PBMCs. These receptors were taken from a man between 18 and 35 years old in good health. Some clones in this sample may be carry-over from other donors' samples. CDR3s include the opening cysteine and the closing phenylalanine or tryptophan. Fields, in order: D gene, J gene, V gene, clone size, CDR3 DNA, CDR3 protein. D genes are given only for firm matches. Expanded clones get a size class; other rows say once, few or many, or leave the size out.

>TRBD2|TRBJ2-3|TRBV6-5|NA
TGTGCCAGCGGGACTAGCGGGAGAGTGGATACGCAGTATTTT
CASGTSGRVDTQYF
>NA|TRBJ2-3|TRBV4-1|NA
TGCGCCAGCAGCGAGCGCGCTAGCACAGATACGCAGTATTTT
CASSERASTDTQYF
>NA|TRBJ1-1|TRBV9|NA
TGTGCCAGCAGCCCCAGGGAGAGGCCTGAAGCTTTCTTT
CASSPRERPEAFF
>TRBD1|TRBJ2-7|TRBV5-8|NA
TGTGCCAGCAGCCCACGACAGGGCTCATACGAGCAGTACTTC
CASSPRQGSYEQYF
>NA|TRBJ2-1|TRBV30|NA
TGTGCCTGGGCGGGACTTGACAATGAGCAGTTCTTC
CAWAGLDNEQFF
>TRBD2|TRBJ2-7|TRBV7-2|NA
TGTGCCAGCAGCTTAACTAGCGGGAGGACCTACGAGCAGTACTTC
CASSLTSGRTYEQYF
>NA|TRBJ1-3|TRBV28|NA
TGTGCCAGCAGTTTGGAGGTTCGGGGCACCATATATTTT
CASSLEVRGTIYF
>TRBD2|TRBJ2-1|TRBV7-6|NA
TGTGCCAGCAGCTGGACTAGCGGGAGGGATGAGCAGTTCTTC
CASSWTSGRDEQFF
>NA|TRBJ1-5|TRBV25-1|once
TGTGCCAGCAGTGAACAGGATAGCAATCAGCCCCAGCATTTT
CASSEQDSNQPQHF
>NA|TRBJ1-1|TRBV4-1|NA
TGCGCCAGCAATTTCGGACCCGCGAACACTGAAGCTTTCTTT
CASNFGPANTEAFF
>TRBD1|TRBJ1-2|TRBV27|NA
TGTGCCAGCAGCAACGACAGGGTTGGCTACACCTTC
CASSNDRVGYTF
>NA|TRBJ2-2|TRBV19|NA
TGTGCCAGTAGTCGGGGCGCCCGCACCGGTTTGGGCTGGGAGCTGTTTTTT
CASSRGARTGLGWELFF
>NA|TRBJ1-1|TRBV6-1|NA
TGTGCCAGCAGTGAATTAAGGGGAGGCGAGGCTTTCTTT
CASSELRGGEAFF
>TRBD1|TRBJ1-2|TRBV28|NA
TGTGCCAGCAGTTTCGGGACAGCATCTTATGGCTACACCTTC
CASSFGTASYGYTF
>NA|TRBJ2-4|TRBV29-1|NA
TGCAGCGTTGAACAGGGAGAAGGCAAAAACATTCAGTACTTC
CSVEQGEGKNIQYF
>NA|TRBJ1-1|TRBV14|once
TGTGCCAGCAGCCATCCCACAGGGAGGTACACTGAAGCTTTCTTT
CASSHPTGRYTEAFF
>TRBD1|TRBJ1-1|TRBV27|NA
TGTGCCAGCAGTTTCCTCCTGGACAGGGGACTCCCTGAAGCTTTCTTT
CASSFLLDRGLPEAFF
>TRBD1|TRBJ2-2|TRBV28|NA
TGTGCCAGCAGTTTAGGGACAGGGACCACCGGGGAGCTGTTTTTT
CASSLGTGTTGELFF
>NA|TRBJ2-3|TRBV15|NA
TGTGCCACCAGCCACTTGAATCCTAGCACAGATACGCAGTATTTT
CATSHLNPSTDTQYF
>NA|TRBJ2-2|TRBV28|NA
TGTGCCAGCAGTTTAGATTGGGAGGCGAACACCGGGGAGCTGTTTTTT
CASSLDWEANTGELFF
>NA|TRBJ1-2|TRBV2|NA
TGTGCCAGCAGTGAAGCGCCAGGGTGGCCTCTTGGCTACACCTTC
CASSEAPGWPLGYTF
>TRBD2|TRBJ2-1|TRBV10-3|NA
TGTGCCATCAGTGAGGTGACTAGCGGGAGGACTGAGCAGTTCTTC
CAISEVTSGRTEQFF
>NA|TRBJ2-5|TRBV7-6|NA
TGTGCCAGCAGCTTGGAACGAGACAGAAGACGTGGCGAGACCCAGTACTTC
CASSLERDRRRGETQYF
>NA|TRBJ2-3|TRBV4-1|NA
TGCGCCAGCAGCCTACTAGGAGGGGGAGGGCCAGATACGCAGTATTTT
CASSLLGGGGPDTQYF
>NA|TRBJ1-3|TRBV6-1|NA
TGTGCCAGCAGTGAGCCCACTTACACCATATATTTT
CASSEPTYTIYF
>NA|TRBJ1-4|TRBV19|NA
TGTGCCAGTAGCCAGGTCCTACCCAATGAAAAACTGTTTTTT
CASSQVLPNEKLFF
>NA|TRBJ1-2|TRBV28|NA
TGTGCCAGCAGCAATAGCCGAGGGGCCTTGGGCTATGGCTACACCTTC
CASSNSRGALGYGYTF
>NA|TRBJ1-1|TRBV19|NA
TGTGCCAGTAGTCTTGGCAGGACGATGAACACTGAAGCTTTCTTT
CASSLGRTMNTEAFF
>NA|TRBJ2-7|TRBV6-5|NA
TGTGCCAGCAGGCCGGGACTGAGGAGCTCCTACGAGCAGTACTTC
CASRPGLRSSYEQYF
>NA|TRBJ2-1|TRBV4-2|once
TGTGCCAGCAGCGCTTGGCTGGGCTCCTACAATGAGCAGTTCTTC
CASSAWLGSYNEQFF
>NA|TRBJ2-3|TRBV10-1|NA
TGCGCCAGCAGTGAGTCGTTGGCAGATACGCAGTATTTT
CASSESLADTQYF
>TRBD1|TRBJ1-2|TRBV27|NA
TGTGCCAGCAGTTTTGGAGGGGGCGGTTATGGCTACACCTTC
CASSFGGGGYGYTF
>NA|TRBJ2-5|TRBV9|NA
TGTGCCAGCAGCGTCGGTTTGGGGACCCAGTACTTC
CASSVGLGTQYF
>TRBD2|TRBJ2-2|TRBV9|once
TGTGCCAGCAGCGCGACTAGCGGGATTTACACCGGGGAGCTGTTTTTT
CASSATSGIYTGELFF
>NA|TRBJ2-7|TRBV15|once
TGTGCCACCAGCAGAGCATCACGAACCTACGAGCAGTACTTC
CATSRASRTYEQYF
>NA|TRBJ2-1|TRBV27|NA
TGTGCCAGCAGGGCAGTGGCGGGATTCGATGAGCAGTTCTTC
CASRAVAGFDEQFF